This T cell receptor (beta chain) was sequenced in a study of cytomegalovirus exposure and HLA in healthy donors. Of note for this clone: Its specificity is not known.

CDR3 size: 16 residues. Germline CDR1 reads SGHNT; CDR2 reads YYREEE (reference sequence). The J segment lost 6 bases and the V segment lost 0 bases, leaving 7 bases of the junction unmatched. Points from the study as a whole: The authors excluded some V segments, including TRBV6-2 and TRBV6-3, as indistinguishable. TCR beta chain V- and J-gene trimming was linked, in a later analysis, to a missense variant in DCLRE1C. Clonal expansion, a later analysis showed, was greater in HLA-associated TCR beta chains than in equally common others. Donors were assumed by presence/absence analyses to have roughly uniform sequencing depth.

The PCR made use of 60 Vbeta and 13 Jbeta primers. The protocol was immunoSEQ multiplex PCR, while the TCRdb copy is restricted to in-frame clones and leaves out a portion. The sample lists 70,000 to 100,000 clones, less than 80% occurring once. The source of this sequence is a woman aged 45-65 years in good health and CMV-seropositive. The sequenced material came from PBMCs. V and J are TRBV5-4 and TRBJ2-1, with TRBD2 matching over 9 bases. CDR3 sequence (DNA): TGTGCCAGCAGCTTGGGTGATAGCGGGGGTGGCAATGAGCAGTTCTTC. This gives the protein CASSLGDSGGGNEQFF.